This section outlines one TCR beta chain sequence together with its context. Its target is unknown. Specified time point: patch test 1, 2 weeks after DPC sensitization. Treatment here: therapeutic diphenylcyclopropenone sensitization with weekly scalp DPC. The sample originates from a study of human T cells and chemical hapten exposure. Findings and limits, study-wide: With patch test score, the counts of PT1 expanded TCRs showed a positive correlation.

The ends were cut back, 5 bases at V and 7 bases at J, with 8 bases in the middle. Germline lookup yields CDR1 SEHNR and CDR2 FQNEAQ (reference sequence). The CDR3 runs to 12 residues. The library labeled individual cDNA molecules by adding unique molecular identifiers to them. One entry per CDR3 protein results from TCRdb running MiXCR on the RACE reads. The sample yields around 110,000 distinct CDR3 sequences, around 10% seen once. This TCR was sampled from a woman aged 45-65 years with alopecia areata. Some clones in this sample may be carry-over from other donors' samples. The gene calls are TRBV7-9 and TRBJ1-4; D is unclear. The sequencing here drew on whole blood, taken in connection with sensitization to the hapten diphenylcyclopropenone (DPC). CDR3 DNA sequence: TGTGCCAGCAGCCTTAGGCGTGAAAAACTGTTTTTT. Its protein is CASSLRREKLFF.